The 21 T cell receptor beta chains presented below share a single source sample, sequenced in a study of shared clonotypes between healthy human individuals. TCRdb's table, derived via immunoSEQ multiplex PCR, lists solely in-frame clones and lacks some. The sample holds fewer than 1 million clones; 90% to 98% are singletons and the top ten take less than 0.25%. It was CD45RO-negative cells, positively selected for CCR7, that made up naive CD8 cells, with terminally differentiated effector memory CD45RA+ cells excluded. Sample: naive CD8+ T cells sorted from blood. The receptors derive from a young man in good health.

This sequence joins TRBV27 and TRBJ2-2; 8 bases fit TRBD1. CDR1 is MNHEY, CDR2 SMNVEV, per germline (reference sequence). V lost 7 bases, J lost 6 bases, and 7 bases stayed unmatched. The CDR3 sequence is 14 residues long. Here the CDR3 DNA reads TGTGCCAGCACCCTGACAGGGGAGGCCGGGGAGCTGTTTTTT. Its translation: CASTLTGEAGELFF.

CDR3 bases: TGTGCCAGCAGTTACAGGGGCGGGGGAAACACCATATATTTT. This gives the protein CASSYRGGGNTIYF. This chain connects TRBV6-6 to TRBJ1-3; D is possibly TRBD1 (5 bases). CDR1 is MNHNY and CDR2 is SVGAGI in the germline V gene (reference sequence). The V end lost 2 bases, the J end lost 4 bases, and 9 bases lay between the germline ends. The CDR3 length is 14 residues.

This sequence joins TRBV7-9 and TRBJ2-2, with D hard to call. CDR1 and CDR2 (germline): SEHNR, FQNEAQ (reference sequence). The CDR3 extends over 16 amino acids. V was pared by 3 bases and J by 0 bases, with 11 bases between. CDR3 residues: CASSFSQNPNTGELFF. In nucleotides, the CDR3 is TGTGCCAGCAGCTTTTCCCAAAATCCGAACACCGGGGAGCTGTTTTTT.

This clone showed up just once. This chain connects TRBV29-1 to TRBJ2-5; the match to TRBD2 covers 7 bases. The CDR3 spans 16 residues. Germline CDR1 reads SQVTM; CDR2 reads ANQGSEA. Trimming at V came to 7 bases and at J to 4 bases, leaving 18 bases not matched to a gene. The CDR3 DNA sequence: TGCAGCGGGCTCGATAGCGGGTCTTGGAGAGTAGAGACCCAGTACTTC. Translation: CSGLDSGSWRVETQYF.

V and J are TRBV10-2 and TRBJ2-7, with D uncertain. The CDR3 extends over 12 amino acids. V shed 3 bases and J shed 1 base, with 4 bases lying between them. Germline values: CDR1 WSHSY, CDR2 SAAADI. CDR3 nucleotides: TGCGCCAGCAGTGACAGATCCTACGAGCAGTACTTC. Translated, it gives CASSDRSYEQYF.

The rearrangement links TRBV27 to TRBJ2-2; 7 bases are shared with TRBD2. Germline CDR1 and CDR2: MNHEY and SMNVEV (reference sequence). There are 11 residues in the CDR3. Trimming cost V 10 bases and J 7 bases; bases outside gene matches: 3. The CDR3 reads CATAGDGELFF. The DNA of the CDR3 is TGTGCCACTGCGGGGGACGGGGAGCTGTTTTTT.

The J gene is TRBJ2-1, the V gene TRBV4-3; 7 bases are shared with TRBD1. The V segment lost 5 bases and the J segment 5 bases; nucleotides outside the gene matches: 12. Germline-derived CDR1 and CDR2 are LGHNA and YSLEER. This CDR3 has 16 amino acids. CDR3 protein: CASSYERQGPNNEQFF. CDR3 bases: TGCGCCAGCAGCTACGAGAGACAGGGCCCTAACAATGAGCAGTTCTTC.

This chain links TRBV29-1 with TRBJ2-5, with D possibly being TRBD2 (5 bases). CDR1 and CDR2 from the germline V gene are SQVTM and ANQGSEA. V lost 0 bases and J 2 bases, leaving 7 bases between the germline ends. CDR3 length: 13 residues. CDR3 residues: CSVEDWEQETQYF. The CDR3 bases are TGCAGCGTTGAAGATTGGGAGCAAGAGACCCAGTACTTC.

The V gene is TRBV28, the J gene TRBJ2-1; a weak D match, TRBD2 (6 bases). The CDR3 runs 14 residues. CDR1 MDHEN and CDR2 SYDVKM come from the germline V gene. V lost 4 bases, J lost 9 bases, and 16 bases lay in between. The CDR3 nucleotides read TGTGCCAGCAGTTGGGGCGGGATGCTCCGTGAGCAGTTCTTC. Translation gives CASSWGGMLREQFF. The full variable domain, its missing parts supplied by reference TRBV28 and TRBJ2-1, is DVKVTQSSRYLVKRTGEKVFLECVQDMDHENMFWYRQDPGLGLRLIYFSYDVKMKEKGDIPEGYSVSREKKERFSLILESASTNQTSMYLCASSWGGMLREQFFGPGTRLTVL.

The CDR3 loop is CASSLGTARDTQYF. The CDR3 DNA follows: TGTGCCAGCAGCTTGGGGACAGCGAGAGATACGCAGTATTTT. V usage is TRBV7-6 and J usage is TRBJ2-3; 7 bases are a match to TRBD1. Per germline, CDR1 SGHVS and CDR2 FNYEAQ. Unmatched junction bases numbered 5, after V lost 3 bases and J lost 5 bases. This CDR3 contains 14 residues.

The chain combines TRBV5-1 with TRBJ1-1; D is unclear. The CDR3 runs to 16 residues. The V gene lost 4 bases and the J gene lost 8 bases, with 24 bases spanning the gap. Germline CDR1 is SGHRS and CDR2 is YFSETQ. The CDR3 is CASSPLVPEGSWEAFF. The CDR3 region has the DNA TGCGCCAGCAGCCCATTGGTGCCCGAGGGCAGTTGGGAAGCTTTCTTT.

CDR3 bases: TGCGCCAGCAGCTTGGCTCTGGGGCGGGTGTACATCGATGAGCAGTTCTTC. Protein sequence: CASSLALGRVYIDEQFF. The chain employs TRBV5-1 and TRBJ2-1, with D perhaps assigned TRBD1 or TRBD2 (5 bases each). The CDR3 runs 17 residues. Trimming shortened V by 0 bases and J by 8 bases, and 21 bases separated the two germline ends. CDR1 and CDR2 (germline): SGHRS, YFSETQ.

The chain recombines TRBV18 with TRBJ2-7, with D tentatively TRBD1 (6 bases). Germline V gene sequence: CDR1 KGHSH, CDR2 LQKENI. This CDR3 has 15 amino acids. Trimming pared 3 bases from V and 6 bases from J, leaving 18 bases between. The CDR3 spells CASSPAFGTLIEQYF. CDR3 bases: TGTGCCAGCTCACCCGCCTTTGGGACACTTATCGAGCAGTACTTC.

The V and J genes are TRBV27 and TRBJ2-7; D not certain. Trimming cost V 10 bases and J 4 bases, with 11 bases left between them. Germline V lookup: CDR1 MNHEY, CDR2 SMNVEV (reference sequence). The CDR3 has 11 residues. CDR3 loop: CATVLGYEQYF. Here the CDR3 DNA reads TGTGCCACAGTTCTAGGTTACGAGCAGTACTTC.

The rearrangement links TRBV4-1 to TRBJ2-5; 8 positions agree with TRBD2. Unmatched junction bases numbered 11, after V lost 0 bases and J lost 5 bases. CDR1 and CDR2 (germline): MGHRA, YSYEKL. This CDR3 contains 17 residues. CDR3 amino acids: CASSQDTPGGREETQYF. The DNA for the CDR3 is TGCGCCAGCAGCCAAGATACCCCGGGAGGGAGGGAGGAGACCCAGTACTTC.

J is TRBJ1-1 and V is TRBV7-2, with D uncertain. V lost 1 base, J lost 1 base, and 13 bases lay in between. The CDR3 contains 16 residues. Per germline, CDR1 SGHTA and CDR2 FQGNSA. CDR3 sequence reads: CASSLVKNQRNTEAFF. The CDR3 bases are TGTGCCAGCAGCTTAGTGAAGAACCAGAGGAACACTGAAGCTTTCTTT.

Note on this clone: Other nucleotide sequences in the sample specify the same CDR3. CDR3 amino acids: CASSLGTGITYEQYF. CDR3 nucleotides: TGTGCCAGCAGCTTAGGGACAGGGATCACCTACGAGCAGTACTTC. This chain links TRBV7-6 with TRBJ2-7, with TRBD1 matching over 8 bases. V shed 1 base and J 2 bases; nucleotides not matched to a gene: 4. CDR3 length: 15 residues. Germline CDR1 SGHVS, CDR2 FNYEAQ.

The chain uses TRBV7-8 and TRBJ2-3; possible D gene TRBD2, 6 bases. V lost 1 base and J lost 5, with 22 bases in between. The CDR3 is made up of 18 amino acids. The germline V gene has CDR1 SGHVS and CDR2 FQNEAQ. The CDR3 loop reads CASSLGPLGGKEKDTQYF. DNA of the CDR3: TGTGCCAGCAGCTTAGGACCGTTGGGGGGTAAGGAGAAAGATACGCAGTATTTT.

This clone appeared once. The chain uses TRBV7-9 and TRBJ2-5, with 12 bases lining up with TRBD2. The V segment lost 5 bases and the J segment 5 bases; nucleotides outside the gene matches: 9. Germline lookup yields CDR1 SEHNR and CDR2 FQNEAQ (reference sequence). CDR3 length equals 16 residues. CDR3 in amino acids: CASSTTTSGSGETQYF. The CDR3 DNA is TGTGCCAGCAGCACCACGACTAGCGGGAGCGGGGAGACCCAGTACTTC.

The V and J genes are TRBV7-6 and TRBJ2-2; D gene unclear. Germline V lookup: CDR1 SGHVS, CDR2 FNYEAQ. The CDR3 extends over 16 amino acids. Trimming removed 0 bases from V and 5 bases from J, with 13 bases in between. CDR3 protein: CASSLALSVGTGELFF. The CDR3 DNA sequence: TGTGCCAGCAGCTTAGCGCTATCAGTGGGAACCGGGGAGCTGTTTTTT.

This clone was recorded once. The genes are TRBV5-5 and TRBJ2-3, with D possibly TRBD1 on 6 matching bases. The CDR3 is made up of 15 amino acids. Germline V lookup: CDR1 SGHKS, CDR2 YYEKEE (reference sequence). With 0 bases removed from V and 2 bases from J, the gap between germline ends came to 10 bases. The CDR3 protein is CASSLEGVNTDTQYF. Here the CDR3 DNA reads TGTGCCAGCAGCTTGGAGGGGGTGAACACAGATACGCAGTATTTT.